One and the same sample provided the 2 T cell receptor beta chains below, sequenced in a study of cytotoxic CD8 clonotypes in ibrutinib-treated CLL. Sequencing was performed with immunoSEQ multiplex PCR; in TCRdb, only in-frame clones are kept and a portion is missing. The profile shows about 140,000 clones, approximately 80% of them singletons. This material consisted of PBMCs, taken after 36 months of ibrutinib treatment. These receptors all come from a human donor with chronic lymphocytic leukemia.

The rearrangement links TRBV18 to TRBJ2-2; D gene unclear. The CDR3 spans 12 residues. V was shortened by 5 bases and J by 3 bases, with 4 bases between the two germline ends. The germline gives CDR1 KGHSH, CDR2 LQKENI. CDR3 bases: TGTGCCAGCTCAACGTACACCGGGGAGCTGTTTTTT. It codes for CASSTYTGELFF.

CDR3 sequence: CASPNTFWQGMVFGELFF. As DNA, the CDR3 is TGTGCAAGTCCAAACACCTTCTGGCAGGGGATGGTGTTCGGGGAGCTGTTTTTT. This rearrangement joins TRBV12-2 to TRBJ2-2; the table's D call of TRBD1 was not tested on the DNA. TRBV12-2 has pseudogene status. The CDR3 is made up of 18 amino acids.